This T cell receptor (beta chain) was sequenced during a study of blood T cells in healthy people across ages. There are 13 residues in the CDR3. The germline V gene has CDR1 KGHSH and CDR2 LQKENI. The second PCR ran about 6 to 12 cycles with a sample-barcoded 5' primer and J-beta primers. TCRdb independently ran MiXCR on the 5' RACE reads; one entry per CDR3 protein. The top ten hold approximately 11% of the sample, which has 1.5 million to 2 million distinct CDR3 sequences, 30% to 35% seen once. Remarks on this clonotype: Germline is not matched at one junction end, which may reflect a read error.

The J gene is TRBJ1-1, the V gene TRBV18; D is ambiguous. Material for sequencing was blood. This sequence originates from a woman under 40 in good health. The CDR3 sequence: CASTIHTNTEAFF. The CDR3 nucleotides are TGTGCCAGCACCATACACACGAACACTGAGGCTTTCTTT.